This T cell receptor beta chain was sequenced for a study of Ad26.COV2.S vaccination and SARS-CoV-2 variants. General observations from the study: Responses of T cells in total may have been underestimated by the TCR breadth and depth analyses.

Worth noting for this clone: Its antigen is undetermined.

Sequencing used immunoSEQ multiplex PCR; TCRdb keeps in-frame clones, though not all of them. The sample contains 410,000 or so clones, 90% of which appear only once. The CDR3 length is 16 residues. CDR1 and CDR2 from the germline V gene are MGHRA and YSYEKL. V gave up 0 bases and J gave up 2 bases, with 11 bases separating them. Treatment reported: 19 received Ad26.COV2.S at low or high dose, single or two shots; roughly five received placebo; per-sample allocation not given. The samples were gathered on day 63 after the first injection of vaccine or placebo. The vaccine antigen was prefusion-stabilized Wuhan SARS-CoV-2 spike.

Sequences were derived from peripheral blood, sampled in a trial of Ad26.COV2.S vaccine versus placebo. This TCR came from a person aged 18-65 years who received the Ad26.COV2.S COVID-19 vaccine or a placebo. This chain connects TRBV4-1 to TRBJ2-1; D is ambiguous. The CDR3 coding sequence is TGCGCCAGCAGCCAAGATCGCCGATTTACCTACAATGAGCAGTTCTTC. It translates to CASSQDRRFTYNEQFF.